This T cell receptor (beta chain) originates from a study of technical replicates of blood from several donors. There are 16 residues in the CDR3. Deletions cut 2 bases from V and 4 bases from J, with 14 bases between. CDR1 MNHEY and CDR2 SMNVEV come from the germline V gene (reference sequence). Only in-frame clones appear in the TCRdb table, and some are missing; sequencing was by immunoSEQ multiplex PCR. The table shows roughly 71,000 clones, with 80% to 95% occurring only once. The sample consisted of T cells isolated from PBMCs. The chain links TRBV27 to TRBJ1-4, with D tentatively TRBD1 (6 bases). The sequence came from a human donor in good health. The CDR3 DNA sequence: TGTGCCAGCAGTTTAGCCTACAGGGAGAGTAATGAAAAACTGTTTTTT. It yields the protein CASSLAYRESNEKLFF.